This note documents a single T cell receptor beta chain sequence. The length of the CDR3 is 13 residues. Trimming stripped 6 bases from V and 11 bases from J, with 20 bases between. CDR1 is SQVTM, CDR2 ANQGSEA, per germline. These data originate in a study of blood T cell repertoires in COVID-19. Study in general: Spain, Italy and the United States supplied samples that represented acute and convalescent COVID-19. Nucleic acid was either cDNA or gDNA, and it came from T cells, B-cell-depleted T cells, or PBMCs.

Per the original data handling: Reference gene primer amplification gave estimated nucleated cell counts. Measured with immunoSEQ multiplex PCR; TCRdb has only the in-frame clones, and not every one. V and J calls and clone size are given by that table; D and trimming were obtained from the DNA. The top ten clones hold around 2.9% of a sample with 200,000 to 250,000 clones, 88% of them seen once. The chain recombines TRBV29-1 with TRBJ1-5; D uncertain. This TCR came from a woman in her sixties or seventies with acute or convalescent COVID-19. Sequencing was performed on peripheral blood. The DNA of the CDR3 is TGCAGCGTCTCTATGGGCGGGTCGGATGCCCAGCATTTT. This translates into CSVSMGGSDAQHF.